Below, 3 T cell receptor beta chains from the same sample are listed, as sequenced in a study of cytotoxic CD8 clonotypes in ibrutinib-treated CLL. Profiling relied on immunoSEQ multiplex PCR, and the TCRdb table lists in-frame clones only, not all of them. Counted here are approximately 33,000 clones, 60% to 80% occurring once; the ten biggest clones make up roughly a quarter. The sample consisted of PBMCs, taken before ibrutinib treatment. These receptors were obtained from a human donor with chronic lymphocytic leukemia.

The chain couples TRBV15 to TRBJ2-3; D is ambiguous. V was cut by 3 bases and J by 2 bases, with 9 bases left in between. Germline V gene sequence: CDR1 LNHNV, CDR2 YYDKDF (reference sequence). CDR3 length equals 14 residues. The chain's CDR3 is CATSSTLNTDTQYF. The CDR3 DNA reads TGTGCCACCAGCAGTACACTCAACACAGATACGCAGTATTTT.

This sequence joins TRBV7-9 and TRBJ1-2; 8 bases are a match to TRBD1. V trimming: 4 bases; J trimming: 5 bases; junction bases outside the gene matches: 15. CDR1 is SEHNR, CDR2 FQNEAQ, per germline (reference sequence). The CDR3 has 17 residues. Here the CDR3 reads CASSSDRVGVGSYGYTF. The CDR3 DNA follows: TGTGCCAGCAGCTCGGACAGGGTGGGGGTTGGCTCATATGGCTACACCTTC.

V and J are TRBV27 and TRBJ2-7; D remains unclear. The CDR3 contains 15 residues. The germline V gene encodes CDR1 MNHEY and CDR2 SMNVEV (reference sequence). Trimming cost V 6 bases and J 0 bases, with 15 bases left between them. In DNA, the CDR3 is TGTGCCAGCAGACGTTCTGACTTGAGCTCCTACGAGCAGTACTTC. It is translated as CASRRSDLSSYEQYF.